This T cell receptor beta chain was found in a study of T cells expressing NK-cell markers. Study overall: Eight donors were sequenced, of whom seven were HCMV-seropositive, while the remaining one was HCMV-seronegative.

Points on this clonotype: Its target is unknown.

TCRdb re-called the 5' RACE reads and shows each CDR3 protein once, DNA omitted. Its listing shows 200,000 to 300,000 distinct CDR3 sequences. Whole-study results and caveats: For roughly 6 donors, the dominant NKG2C+ clonotypes made up about 1.0-7.5% of their CD8+ T cells.

There are 11 residues in the CDR3. This receptor was taken from a man aged 18 to 30 in good health. This chain links TRBV12-3 or TRBV12-4 with TRBJ2-7. The sequencing input was blood T cells: a sorted CD56 or NKG2C T cell subset, CD4+ or CD8+ T cells, or bulk PBMC T cells (not recorded which). CDR3 residues: CASSARYEQYF.